This TCR beta chain was profiled in a study of blood T cells in healthy people across ages. Donation came from healthy Caucasian individuals in Russia who were aged roughly 6 to 100. The study isolated at least 6 million PBMCs from each sample. CDR3 size: 12 residues. Germline V gives CDR1 DFQATT, CDR2 SNEGSKA (reference sequence). V was trimmed by 0 bases and J by 8 bases, leaving 8 bases between them. Then a second PCR, running roughly 7 to 11 cycles, was carried out with a sample-barcoded 5' primer and a J-beta primer mix. TCRdb processed the 5' RACE reads anew with MiXCR; each CDR3 protein has one entry. The table lists over 700,000 distinct CDR3 sequences, 20% to 30% of them singletons. This clonotype was seen a handful of times. A further study also used this sample, focusing on T cells of mothers and their children. That work contributes: cDNA was made from all extracted RNA, around 1.5 ug per 15 ul.

This chain links TRBV20-1 with TRBJ2-1; no firm D call. Sequencing was done on a sample of blood. This receptor was identified in a boy aged 5-17 years in good health. DNA for the CDR3: TGCAGTGCTAGAGAGGGTGGGGATGAGCAGTTCTTC. It yields the protein CSAREGGDEQFF.